This T cell receptor beta chain was observed in a study of cytotoxic CD8 clonotypes in ibrutinib-treated CLL (dated by TCRdb to the early 2020s). General notes on the study: The cohort had 11 to 12 relapsed/refractory and roughly 14 treatment-naive patients; approximately 17 were IGHV unmutated. Partial responses were observed in about 25 patients and complete responses in 2; after a median follow-up of about 69 months, remission was maintained in approximately 14 patients and progression was observed in roughly 12. Response samples were obtained after a median of roughly 13 months of treatment, with a range of about 6 to 36 months. On average, each sample had 255,043 productive templates and about 89,000 productive rearrangements. Of the approximately 87 people in the trial, approximately 28 had longitudinal samples available. Cryopreserved peripheral blood mononuclear cells were obtained prior to treatment, at the time of response, and at either disease progression or sustained remission.

Points on this clone: Its antigen specificity is not known. Per-nucleotide qualities are absent, and no much larger clonotype sits a single base away.

The paper as a whole reports these results and caveats: Baseline clonality was found to be higher than that of age-matched healthy donors and was strongly correlated with circulating CD8+ T-cell counts. Public clonotypes were rare and either shrank or stayed stable during treatment, and the rise in clonality at ibrutinib response reflected expansion of private clonotypes. At ibrutinib response clonality went up, during sustained remission it held steady, and at progression it dropped back toward baseline. Sustained-remission and progressing patients did not have matched sampling times, and lymph node repertoires were not examined.

V is clipped by 5 bases and J by 3 bases, and the sequence between their germline boundaries is 16 bases long. The germline V gene (reference sequence) supplies CDR1 PRHDT and CDR2 FYEKMQ. From its cysteine to its phenylalanine, the CDR3 spans 16 amino acids. CDR3 DNA is the only sequence kept; it has 48 bases, read in frame from the first base. For TCR beta library preparation, 1.5 to 2 micrograms of genomic DNA were extracted from the cryopreserved PBMCs. Longitudinal blood samples from CLL patients on ibrutinib monotherapy were analyzed using high-throughput TCR beta sequencing. The patients were enrolled in a single-center, open-label phase 2 trial of ibrutinib monotherapy. The goal of deep resolution MiSeq sequencing was a depth between 1 in 1 million and 1 in 200,000 T cells, and coverage averaged 10x per clonotype. The immunoSEQ hsTCRB Kit was used to generate the TCR beta libraries. The study's processing was this. Data were analyzed with ImmunoSEQ Data Assistant and ImmunoSEQ Analyzer, with V, D and J genes assigned per IMGT definitions. Clonality, which ranges from 0 to 1, was calculated by subtracting the normalized Shannon entropy of productive rearrangement frequencies from one. Public clonotype analysis was restricted to overrepresented clonotypes comprising at least 0.05% of each patient's repertoire. Some twelve repertoires from age-matched healthy donors, obtained from immuneACCESS, served as clonality controls. Sourced from immuneACCESS, this table was stored by TCRdb with only in-frame sequences that have V and J called. A share of the clones is absent; for the studies checked, an unresolved V gene accounts for under half, and the remainder has no known explanation. D and trimming were read from the DNA, whereas the V and J calls and clone size are those reported in that table. Across this sample there are 25,000 to 30,000 clones, with roughly 57% seen only once. Together, the top ten hold less than 15% of the sample.

This sequence originates from a human donor with chronic lymphocytic leukemia. Material: PBMCs, obtained before ibrutinib treatment. Recombination joined TRBV13 with TRBJ2-2; the D gene is perhaps TRBD1 or TRBD2, as each covers 6 bases. The CDR3 amino acid sequence is: CASSPSRGHDTGELFF. The sequenced DNA: TGTGCCAGCAGCCCTAGCCGGGGGCATGACACCGGGGAGCTGTTTTTT.